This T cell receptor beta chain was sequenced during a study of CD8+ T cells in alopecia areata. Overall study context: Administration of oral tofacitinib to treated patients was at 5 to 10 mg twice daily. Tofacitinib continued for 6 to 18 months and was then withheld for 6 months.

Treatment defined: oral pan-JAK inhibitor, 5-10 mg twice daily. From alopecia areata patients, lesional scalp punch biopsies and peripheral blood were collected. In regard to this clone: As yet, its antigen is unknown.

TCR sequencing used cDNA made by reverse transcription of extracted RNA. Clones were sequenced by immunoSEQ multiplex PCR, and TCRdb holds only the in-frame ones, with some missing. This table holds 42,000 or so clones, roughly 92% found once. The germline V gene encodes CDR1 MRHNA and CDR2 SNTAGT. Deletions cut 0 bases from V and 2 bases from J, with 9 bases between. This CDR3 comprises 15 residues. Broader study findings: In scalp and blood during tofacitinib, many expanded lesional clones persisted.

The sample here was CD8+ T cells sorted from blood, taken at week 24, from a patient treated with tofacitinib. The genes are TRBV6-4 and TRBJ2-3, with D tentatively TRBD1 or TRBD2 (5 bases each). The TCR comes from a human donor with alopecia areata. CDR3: CASSDSNGATDTQYF. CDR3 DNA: TGTGCCAGCAGTGACTCGAACGGGGCCACAGATACGCAGTATTTT.